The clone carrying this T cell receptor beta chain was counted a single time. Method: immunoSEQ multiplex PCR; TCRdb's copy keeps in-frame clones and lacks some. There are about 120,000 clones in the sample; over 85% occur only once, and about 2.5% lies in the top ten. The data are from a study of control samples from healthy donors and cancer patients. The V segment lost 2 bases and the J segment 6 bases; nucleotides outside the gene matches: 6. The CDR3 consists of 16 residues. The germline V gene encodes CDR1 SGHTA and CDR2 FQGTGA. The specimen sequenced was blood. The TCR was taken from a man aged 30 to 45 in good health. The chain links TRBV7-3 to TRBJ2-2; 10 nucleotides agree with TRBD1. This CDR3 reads CASSLEGQGFSGELFF. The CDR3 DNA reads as TGTGCCAGCAGCTTAGAGGGACAGGGGTTTTCCGGGGAGCTGTTTTTT.